Below, 3 T cell receptor beta chains from the same sample are listed, as sequenced in a study of tissue T cells after allogeneic stem cell transplantation. This sample's time point: mouse harvest day 7 after allogeneic transplant. The graft held 10^6 splenic CD5+ T cells and 10^7 T-cell-depleted bone marrow cells. The data were produced by immunoSEQ multiplex PCR, yet TCRdb's version contains in-frame clones alone and is incomplete. The data show over 5,500 clones, 46% seen once. Sequencing was performed on skin. Receptor source: a female BALB/c mouse given C57BL/6 T cells with graft-versus-host disease after an allogeneic hematopoietic cell transplant.

A remark on this clone: Its ends do not fully match the called genes, so a read error is possible. The listed genes are named as in mouse. The read terminates 1 residue before the CDR3 end, so the remaining end is supplied by the germline J gene. The same CDR3 is also encoded by other DNA sequences in this sample. The chain uses TRBV13-2 and TRBJ2-3, with D unresolved. The CDR3 loop spans 11 amino acids. Germline values: CDR1 NNHNN, CDR2 SYGAGS (reference sequence). The part of the CDR3 DNA that was read is TGTGCCAGCGGCGATGCACCCACGCTGTAT. Encoded protein: CASGDAPTLY. The CDR3 in its entirety is CASGDAPTLYF.

Turning to this clone: Gene labels here are mouse ones. The read falls 1 residue short of the CDR3 end, and the missing part is taken from the germline J gene. This chain links TRBV26 with TRBJ2-1, with D tentatively TRBD1 (6 bases). The CDR3 sequence is 13 residues long. V lost 6 bases to trimming and J lost 7 bases, with 13 bases between them. Per the germline V gene, CDR1 is KGHPV and CDR2 is FQNQEV (reference sequence). The CDR3 DNA, read in part, is TGTGCCAGCAGCCTACAGGGTGGGGCTGAGCAGTTC. Protein sequence: CASSLQGGAEQF. The complete CDR3 sequence is CASSLQGGAEQFF.

Concerning this clone: The gene symbols are mouse symbols. The CDR3 end falls 1 residue outside the read, so it is completed with the germline J gene. The rearrangement links TRBV26 to TRBJ2-7; D perhaps matches TRBD1 (6 bases). This CDR3 comprises 12 residues. Deletions cut 6 bases from V and 4 bases from J, with 10 bases between. The V gene's germline CDR1 is KGHPV and CDR2 FQNQEV (reference sequence). CDR3 in amino acids: CASSEGQYEQYF. CDR3 DNA, as far as it was read: TGTGCCAGCAGCGAGGGACAATATGAACAGTAC. The full variable domain, with the rest looked up from reference TRBV26 and TRBJ2-7, is NSKVIQTPRYLVKGQGQKAKMRCIPEKGHPVVFWYQQNKNNEFKFLINFQNQEVLQQIDMTEKRFSAECPSNSPCSLEIQSSEAGDSALYLCASSEGQYEQYFGPGTRLTVL.